These 8 T cell receptor beta chains were sequenced from one sample in a study of T cells in Graves' hyperthyroidism and ophthalmopathy. TCR beta CDR3 regions were amplified from RNA transcripts. First-round RT-PCR targeting the TCR CDR3 was performed with the HTBI primer set. From the multiplex PCR reads, TCRdb called clonotypes with MiXCR, one entry per CDR3 protein. Of around 450,000 distinct CDR3 sequences in the sample, around 14% were seen once. The sequencing sample was made of blood. These receptors all come from a young woman with Graves' hyperthyroidism.

The genes are TRBV5-1 and TRBJ2-4, with 9 positions matching TRBD2. CDR3 length: 14 residues. Losses at the gene ends were 2 bases for V and 8 bases for J; bases not matched to a gene: 5. Germline-derived CDR1 and CDR2 are SGHRS and YFSETQ. CDR3 protein: CASSFGQREDIQYF. In DNA, the CDR3 is TGCGCCAGCAGCTTTGGGCAGCGGGAGGACATTCAGTACTTC. The whole variable domain, remainder taken from reference TRBV5-1 and TRBJ2-4, is KAGVTQTPRYLIKTRGQQVTLSCSPISGHRSVSWYQQTPGQGLQFLFEYFSETQRNKGNFPGRFSGRQFSNSRSEMNVSTLELGDSALYLCASSFGQREDIQYFGAGTRLSVL.

This clonotype was observed at least ten times. J is TRBJ2-5 and V is TRBV7-9; D may be TRBD2 (6 bases). The CDR3 spans 13 residues. V dropped 2 bases and J dropped 4 bases, with 8 bases sitting between them. Germline V gene sequence: CDR1 SEHNR, CDR2 FQNEAQ (reference sequence). The CDR3 region is CASSLRAGETQYF. The CDR3 bases are TGTGCCAGCAGCTTAAGAGCGGGAGAGACCCAGTACTTC. The full variable domain, its missing parts supplied by reference TRBV7-9 and TRBJ2-5, is DTGVSQNPRHKITKRGQNVTFRCDPISEHNRLYWYRQTLGQGPEFLTYFQNEAQLEKSRLLSDRFSAERPKGSFSTLEIQRTEQGDSAMYLCASSLRAGETQYFGPGTRLLVL.

Points on this clonotype: Being one base from a much bigger clone, this may be a read error. This sequence joins TRBV29-1 and TRBJ2-5; D is ambiguous. V lost 7 bases and J lost 5, with 20 bases in between. The CDR3 extends over 14 amino acids. CDR1 and CDR2 from the germline V gene are SQVTM and ANQGSEA. This chain's CDR3 is CSAVELTLGETQYF. As DNA, the CDR3 is TGCAGCGCCGTGGAACTTACGCTTGGGGAGACCCAGTACTTC.

This chain links TRBV29-1 with TRBJ2-7; TRBD2 agrees at 14 bases. Trimming at V came to 6 bases and at J to 6 bases, leaving 4 bases not matched to a gene. The CDR3 spans 13 residues. Germline V gives CDR1 SQVTM, CDR2 ANQGSEA. CDR3 loop: CSVEGLAGVEQYF. The CDR3 DNA reads TGCAGCGTCGAGGGACTAGCGGGAGTCGAGCAGTACTTC.

The chain is built from TRBV7-9 and TRBJ1-1, with D perhaps TRBD1 (5 bases). The length of the CDR3 is 11 residues. Per the germline V gene, CDR1 is SEHNR and CDR2 is FQNEAQ (reference sequence). Trimming removed 1 base at V and 11 bases at J, with 8 bases between. The CDR3 loop reads CASSLGRDAFF. The DNA for the CDR3 is TGTGCCAGCAGCTTAGGCAGGGATGCTTTCTTT.

This clonotype has more than one count but fewer than ten. The chain is built from TRBV11-2 and TRBJ2-3; weak D call: TRBD2 (6 bases). The ends were cut back, 0 bases at V and 7 bases at J, with 17 bases in the middle. Germline loops: CDR1 SGHAT, CDR2 FQNNGV. The CDR3 has 16 amino acids. CDR3 sequence reads: CASSLDGGVGKYTQYF. For the CDR3, the DNA is TGTGCCAGCAGCTTAGATGGAGGGGTCGGGAAGTATACGCAGTATTTT. The full variable domain, completed using reference TRBV11-2 and TRBJ2-3, is EAGVAQSPRYKIIEKRQSVAFWCNPISGHATLYWYQQILGQGPKLLIQFQNNGVVDDSQLPKDRFSAERLKGVDSTLKIQPAKLEDSAVYLCASSLDGGVGKYTQYFGPGTRLTVL.

There are many counts of this clonotype. The chain uses TRBV7-9 and TRBJ2-1, with TRBD2 identical over 10 bases. The CDR3 is 16 residues long. Germline V gene sequence: CDR1 SEHNR, CDR2 FQNEAQ (reference sequence). V trimming: 5 bases; J trimming: 8 bases; junction bases outside the gene matches: 12. The DNA for the CDR3 is TGTGCCAGCAGCATACTGGGGACTAGCGCCCTCGATGAGCAGTTCTTC. Translation: CASSILGTSALDEQFF.

The chain carries TRBV18 and TRBJ1-1; the D is unclear. CDR3 length: 12 amino acids. Trimming pared 1 base from V and 4 bases from J, leaving 4 bases between. Germline V gene sequence: CDR1 KGHSH, CDR2 LQKENI. In nucleotides, the CDR3 is TGTGCCAGCTCACCACTTTCCACTGAAGCTTTCTTT. Protein: CASSPLSTEAFF.